This TCR beta chain was observed in a study of T cells in women clearing cervical HPV infection. Study context: No precancer developed; the control's incident HPV16 infection cleared within 12 months.

Profiling relied on immunoSEQ multiplex PCR, and the TCRdb table lists in-frame clones only, not all of them. Its table records tens of thousands of clones. By frequency, this clone is medium-sized. What it recognizes is unknown. Sequencing ends 3 residues short of the CDR3 end; the germline J gene provides the rest. This CDR3 is 15 amino acids long. Germline assignment: CDR1 LNHDA and CDR2 SQIVND (reference sequence). J gave up 5 bases and V 2 bases, and 6 bases lay outside the gene matches. Findings and limits, study-wide: Richness plus V gene abundances separated cases from controls with AUC roughly 0.88. TRBV6-7 abundance was lower in cases than controls (approximately 0.1% versus 0.17%). Effector/memory and HPV-specific T cells were not isolated, and association timing is unknown.

Material for sequencing was blood buffy coat. This TCR came from a woman between 18 and 70 years old with a cervical HPV16 infection that either progressed to CIN3+ or cleared (not recorded which). The rearrangement uses TRBV19 and TRBJ2-1, with 7 bases identical to TRBD1. CDR3 DNA (partial): TGTGCCAGTAGTATAAGACAGGGTTCCAACAATGAG. This codes for CASSIRQGSNNE. The whole CDR3 protein is CASSIRQGSNNEQFF.